The clone carrying this T cell receptor (beta chain) was recorded a few times. What it binds is unknown. Measured with immunoSEQ multiplex PCR; TCRdb has only the in-frame clones, and not every one. Of approximately 150,000 clones detected, around 88% appear once; the ten largest clones hold under 3.5%. The data are from a study of T cell responses to AZD1222 COVID-19 vaccine. Study results and limitations: The study found vaccine-associated CD4 TCRs spanning spike, dominant at 160-218 and 743-854.

The CDR3 length is 14 residues. V lost 3 bases and J 4 bases, leaving 10 bases between the germline ends. CDR1 SGDLS and CDR2 YYNGEE come from the germline V gene. Sequencing was performed on peripheral blood, taken on day 0 of MenACWY control vaccination. The sequence was obtained from an adult in good health. The J gene is TRBJ2-2, the V gene TRBV9; D not resolved. This CDR3 is CASSDQISTGELFF. DNA of the CDR3: TGTGCCAGCAGCGATCAGATATCCACCGGGGAGCTGTTTTTT.